Listed below are T cell receptor beta chains from one sample, sequenced in a study of OX40 agonist ivuxolimab in advanced cancers. Method: immunoSEQ multiplex PCR; TCRdb's copy keeps in-frame clones and lacks some. The table shows 55,000 to 65,000 clones, with about 80% occurring only once. This material consisted of CD4+ or CD8+ T cells sorted from blood, taken in a trial of the OX40 agonist ivuxolimab. All receptors derive from an adult with an advanced solid tumor such as melanoma, head and neck, liver or kidney cancer. Each CDR3 is given with its conserved first and last residue. Some rows have no size entry. The others give once, few or many, or a class for an expanded clone.

TRBJ2-3,NA,TRBV5-1,CASSSTMTSGRSADTQYF
TRBJ1-2,NA,TRBV4-3,CASSPRLLANYGYTF
TRBJ1-1,NA,TRBV7-2,CASSPNRDNHEAFF
TRBJ2-2,NA,TRBV4-1,CASSQAGTGVWAGELFF
TRBJ2-3,NA,TRBV2,CASNLALSTDTQYF
TRBJ1-2,NA,TRBV5-6,CASSLTRGLGYTF
TRBJ1-1,NA,TRBV15,CATSRPTGTIMNTEAFF
TRBJ1-2,NA,TRBV5-4,CASSVGQGYGYTF
TRBJ2-7,medium-sized,TRBV11-2,CASSLGTTGEEQYF
TRBJ2-5,NA,TRBV5-1,CASSNRDRETQYF
TRBJ2-7,NA,TRBV7-2,CASSFTSPYEQYF
TRBJ2-2,NA,TRBV6-6,CASSYAQPSTGELFF
TRBJ1-1,NA,TRBV2,CASSPPSGGDMNTEAFF
TRBJ2-7,NA,TRBV4-1,CASSQDSGQRNEQYF
TRBJ2-1,few,TRBV5-1,CASSLWTGNNEQFF
TRBJ2-5,NA,TRBV5-1,CASSLVRGGPFSETQYF
TRBJ2-4,NA,TRBV7-8,CASSFTVASGLRGRDIQYF
TRBJ1-2,NA,TRBV5-5,CASSLGADNYGYTF
TRBJ2-1,NA,TRBV6-5,CASSYLSGIEGNEQFF
TRBJ1-1,NA,TRBV11-2,CASSTDRVGRAFF
TRBJ2-5,NA,TRBV30,CAWSPAPGQGRQRETQYF
TRBJ2-6,once,TRBV7-2,CASSLTSGSAGANVLTF
TRBJ1-1,NA,TRBV30,CAWSVPGTPREAFF
TRBJ1-3,NA,TRBV7-9,CASSLIVGNTIYF
TRBJ1-1,once,TRBV6-1,CASSEGQHVNTEAFF
TRBJ2-5,NA,TRBV12-5,CASGLGLAGETQYF
TRBJ1-2,few,TRBV4-2,CASSQDLVANYGYTF
TRBJ1-5,NA,TRBV19,CASQTGRIGQPQHF
TRBJ2-3,NA,TRBV7-3,CASTKGGRATDTQYF
TRBJ1-1,few,TRBV30,CAWKGTDNTEAFF